A single sample gave rise to the 13 T cell receptor beta chains below, sequenced in a study of vaccination and CD4 T cells after COVID-19. Time point meaning: late sampling 161 to 241 days after vaccination in three convalescent patients. Treatment reported: roughly nine-day PBMC culture with coronavirus spike peptide pools or control peptides (ViraFEST assay). No antigen has been assigned to these receptors. The Oncomine TCR Beta short-read assay was applied to DNA of cultured CD4+ T cells. TCRdb called the PCR reads again in MiXCR, with one record for every CDR3 protein. The sample has under 20,000 distinct CDR3 sequences, roughly half seen once; the top ten hold 20% to 25%. Source: CD4+ T cells from blood, cultured in vitro, taken about 7 months after SARS-CoV-2 vaccination. The receptors come from a human donor who had recovered from COVID-19.

The V and J genes are TRBV2 and TRBJ2-3; D ambiguous. The V gene lost 5 bases and the J gene lost 1 base, with 4 bases spanning the gap. CDR3 length: 12 residues. Germline V CDR1 and CDR2: SNHLY, FYNNEI. The CDR3: CASSQGTDTQYF. The CDR3, as DNA: TGTGCCAGCAGTCAAGGCACAGATACGCAGTATTTT.

The gene calls are TRBV20-1 and TRBJ1-2; TRBD1 matches at 9 bases. The ends lost 6 bases at V and 7 bases at J; junction bases unmatched: 15. The CDR3 length is 15 residues. Germline loops: CDR1 DFQATT, CDR2 SNEGSKA (reference sequence). The CDR3 DNA is TGCAGTGCCAATATTCCGGGACAGGGTGTTGGTGGCTACACCTTC. It specifies CSANIPGQGVGGYTF.

A few counts support this clonotype. The rearrangement links TRBV7-2 to TRBJ1-2; D might be TRBD1 (6 bases). This CDR3 is built from 15 residues. The germline V gene encodes CDR1 SGHTA and CDR2 FQGNSA. V gave up 2 bases and J gave up 5 bases, with 15 bases separating them. CDR3 amino acids: CASSLLDRTLYGYTF. CDR3 nucleotide sequence: TGTGCCAGCAGCTTACTCGACAGGACCTTGTATGGCTACACCTTC.

This sequence joins TRBV12-5 and TRBJ2-5; 7 nucleotides align to TRBD2. V lost 5 bases to trimming and J lost 1 base; unmatched junction nucleotides: 4. There are 14 residues in the CDR3. Germline lookup yields CDR1 LGHNT and CDR2 FRNRAP. The CDR3: CASGPPGGQETQYF. DNA of the CDR3: TGTGCTAGTGGTCCTCCGGGGGGCCAAGAGACCCAGTACTTC.

CDR3 region: CASSLTGGVGGVEQFF. The CDR3 bases are TGTGCCAGCAGCTTAACAGGCGGGGTGGGAGGGGTTGAGCAGTTCTTC. The gene calls are TRBV7-3 and TRBJ2-1; the match to TRBD2 covers 7 bases. Per germline, CDR1 SGHTA and CDR2 FQGTGA. CDR3 length: 16 amino acids. V trimming: 0 bases; J trimming: 9 bases; junction bases outside the gene matches: 11.

The chain employs TRBV7-8 and TRBJ2-1, with TRBD2 matching 12 bases. There are 18 residues in the CDR3. The germline CDR1 and CDR2 sequences are SGHVS and FQNEAQ. V shed 2 bases and J 7 bases; nucleotides not matched to a gene: 12. The CDR3 region is CASSLRLATSGRLNEQFF. The CDR3 nucleotides are TGTGCCAGCAGCTTAAGACTAGCAACTAGCGGGAGGTTGAATGAGCAGTTCTTC. The full variable domain, its missing parts supplied by reference TRBV7-8 and TRBJ2-1, is GAGVSQSPRYKVAKRGQDVALRCDPISGHVSLFWYQQALGQGPEFLTYFQNEAQLDKSGLPSDRFFAERPEGSVSTLKIQRTQQEDSAVYLCASSLRLATSGRLNEQFFGPGTRLTVL.

There are a few counts of this clonotype. V usage is TRBV7-6 and J usage is TRBJ2-7, with 7 bases matching TRBD2. The germline V gene has CDR1 SGHVS and CDR2 FNYEAQ. V was clipped by 5 bases and J by 3 bases; unmatched bases: 7. There are 14 residues in the CDR3. The CDR3 DNA follows: TGTGCCAGCAGCCCGAACTCGGGGGGCTACGAGCAGTACTTC. It codes for CASSPNSGGYEQYF.

In the case of this clonotype: A read error is possible here, since a much larger clone lies one base away. The chain links TRBV27 to TRBJ2-1; TRBD2 might be the D (6 bases). Germline CDR1 is MNHEY and CDR2 is SMNVEV (reference sequence). The CDR3 loop spans 16 amino acids. The CDR3 protein is CASSYFRSGAYNGQFF. The CDR3 nucleotides are TGTGCCAGCAGTTACTTTCGTAGCGGCGCCTACAATGGGCAGTTCTTC.

The chain recombines TRBV20-1 with TRBJ2-3; 15 nucleotides line up with TRBD2. J was trimmed by 6 bases and V by 5 bases; bases with no gene match: 6. The CDR3 is 15 amino acids. Per germline, CDR1 DFQATT and CDR2 SNEGSKA (reference sequence). The CDR3 bases are TGCAGTGCTCCGGGGACTAGCGGGAGGTCTGATACGCAGTATTTT. Translating it yields CSAPGTSGRSDTQYF.

As DNA, the CDR3 is TGTGCCAGCAGTGAGGCGAGTAACAATCAGCCCCAGCATTTT. This encodes CASSEASNNQPQHF. V and J are TRBV25-1 and TRBJ1-5; unclear D gene. The CDR3 totals 14 residues. The V gene's germline CDR1 is MGHDK and CDR2 SYGVNS. V was clipped by 3 bases and J by 3 bases, with 9 bases between them.

V usage is TRBV5-4 and J usage is TRBJ2-5; D not resolved. CDR3 length equals 13 residues. Germline V gene sequence: CDR1 SGHNT, CDR2 YYREEE (reference sequence). V was shortened by 0 bases and J by 4 bases, with 7 bases between the two germline ends. CDR3 sequence (DNA): TGTGCCAGCAGCTTGGAGAGAGGAGAGACCCAGTACTTC. Translating it yields CASSLERGETQYF.

The chain has TRBV7-2 and TRBJ2-3, with a possible D match to TRBD2 (5 bases). The V gene lost 5 bases and the J gene lost 3 bases, with 15 bases spanning the gap. There are 15 residues in the CDR3. Germline V gene data show CDR1 as SGHTA and CDR2 as FQGNSA. DNA for the CDR3: TGTGCCAGCAGCCAAGAGCGGAAAAGGACAGATACGCAGTATTTT. Protein: CASSQERKRTDTQYF.

This sequence joins TRBV20-1 and TRBJ2-3; 9 bases are shared with TRBD1. Per the germline V gene, CDR1 is DFQATT and CDR2 is SNEGSKA (reference sequence). The J segment lost 6 bases and the V segment lost 6 bases, leaving 13 bases of the junction unmatched. The CDR3 has 15 residues. The DNA for the CDR3 is TGCAGTGCGGCATCCGGGACAGGGACAGGGGATACGCAGTATTTT. Translating gives CSAASGTGTGDTQYF.